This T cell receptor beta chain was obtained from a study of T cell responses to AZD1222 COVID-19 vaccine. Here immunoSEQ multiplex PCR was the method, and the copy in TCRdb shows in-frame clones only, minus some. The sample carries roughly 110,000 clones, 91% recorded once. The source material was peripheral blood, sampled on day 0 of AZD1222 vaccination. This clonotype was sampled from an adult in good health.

CDR3 sequence reads: CASTLDRRGYGYTF. The DNA for the CDR3 is TGTGCCAGCACCCTTGACAGGCGGGGCTATGGCTACACCTTC. The genes are TRBV2 and TRBJ1-2, with a possible D match to TRBD1 (6 bases). The ends were cut back, 7 bases at V and 4 bases at J, with 16 bases in the middle. CDR3 length equals 14 residues. Germline V gene data show CDR1 as SNHLY and CDR2 as FYNNEI.